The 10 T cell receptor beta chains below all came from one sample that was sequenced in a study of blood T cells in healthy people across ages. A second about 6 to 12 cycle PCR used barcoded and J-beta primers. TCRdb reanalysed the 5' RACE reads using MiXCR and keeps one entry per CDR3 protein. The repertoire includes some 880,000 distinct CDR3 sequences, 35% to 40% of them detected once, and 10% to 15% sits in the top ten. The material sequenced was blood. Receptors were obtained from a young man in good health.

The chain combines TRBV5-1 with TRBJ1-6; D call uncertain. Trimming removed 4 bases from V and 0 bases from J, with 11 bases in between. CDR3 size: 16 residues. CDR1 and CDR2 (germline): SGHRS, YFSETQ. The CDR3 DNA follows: TGCGCCAGCAGCCGGACCGCCAGCTCCTATAATTCACCCCTCCACTTT. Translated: CASSRTASSYNSPLHF.

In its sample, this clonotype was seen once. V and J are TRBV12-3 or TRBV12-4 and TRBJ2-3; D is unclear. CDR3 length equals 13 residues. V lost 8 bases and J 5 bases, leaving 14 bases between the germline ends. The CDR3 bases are TGTGCCAGCGGCCCCTCTGAAGGAGATACGCAGTATTTT. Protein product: CASGPSEGDTQYF.

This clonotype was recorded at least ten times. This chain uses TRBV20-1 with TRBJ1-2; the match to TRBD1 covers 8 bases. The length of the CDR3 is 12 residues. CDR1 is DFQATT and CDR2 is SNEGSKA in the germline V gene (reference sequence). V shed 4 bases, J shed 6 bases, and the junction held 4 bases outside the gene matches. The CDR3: CSANTGGDGYTF. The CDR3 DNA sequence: TGCAGTGCTAATACAGGGGGGGATGGCTACACCTTC.

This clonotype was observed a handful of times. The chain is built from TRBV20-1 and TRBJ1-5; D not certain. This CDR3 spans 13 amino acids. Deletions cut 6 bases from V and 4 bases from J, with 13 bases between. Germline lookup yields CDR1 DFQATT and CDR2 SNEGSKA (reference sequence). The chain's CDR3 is CSAIEPPNQPQHF. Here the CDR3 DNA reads TGCAGTGCAATAGAGCCCCCTAATCAGCCCCAGCATTTT.

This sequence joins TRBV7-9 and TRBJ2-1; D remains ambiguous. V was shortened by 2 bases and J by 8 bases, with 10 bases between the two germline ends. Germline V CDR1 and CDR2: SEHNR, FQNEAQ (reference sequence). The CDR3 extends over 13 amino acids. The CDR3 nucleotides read TGTGCCAGCAGCTTACCACAGATCGATGAGCAGTTCTTC. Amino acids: CASSLPQIDEQFF. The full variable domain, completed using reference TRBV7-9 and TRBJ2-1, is DTGVSQNPRHKITKRGQNVTFRCDPISEHNRLYWYRQTLGQGPEFLTYFQNEAQLEKSRLLSDRFSAERPKGSFSTLEIQRTEQGDSAMYLCASSLPQIDEQFFGPGTRLTVL.

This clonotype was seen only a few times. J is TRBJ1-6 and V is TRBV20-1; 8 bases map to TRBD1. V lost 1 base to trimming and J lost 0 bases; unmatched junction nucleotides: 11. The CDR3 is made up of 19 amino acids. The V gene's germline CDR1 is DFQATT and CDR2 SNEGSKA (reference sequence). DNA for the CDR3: TGCAGTGCTAGAGGACCCCGACAGGGGAAAAGCTCCTATAATTCACCCCTCCACTTT. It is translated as CSARGPRQGKSSYNSPLHF.

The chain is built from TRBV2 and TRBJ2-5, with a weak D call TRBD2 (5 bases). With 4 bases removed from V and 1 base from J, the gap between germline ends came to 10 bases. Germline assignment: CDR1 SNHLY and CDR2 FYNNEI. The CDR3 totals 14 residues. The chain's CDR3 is CASSAGLSQETQYF. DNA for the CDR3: TGTGCCAGCAGTGCAGGACTGAGCCAAGAGACCCAGTACTTC. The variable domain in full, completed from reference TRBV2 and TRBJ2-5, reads EPEVTQTPSHQVTQMGQEVILRCVPISNHLYFYWYRQILGQKVEFLVSFYNNEISEKSEIFDDQFSVERPDGSNFTLKIRSTKLEDSAMYFCASSAGLSQETQYFGPGTRLLVL.

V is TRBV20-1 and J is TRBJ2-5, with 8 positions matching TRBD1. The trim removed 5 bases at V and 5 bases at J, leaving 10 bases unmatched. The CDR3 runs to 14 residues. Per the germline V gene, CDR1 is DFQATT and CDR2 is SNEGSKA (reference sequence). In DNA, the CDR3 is TGCAGTGCTCTGGACAGGGTGGGTTGGGAGACCCAGTACTTC. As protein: CSALDRVGWETQYF.

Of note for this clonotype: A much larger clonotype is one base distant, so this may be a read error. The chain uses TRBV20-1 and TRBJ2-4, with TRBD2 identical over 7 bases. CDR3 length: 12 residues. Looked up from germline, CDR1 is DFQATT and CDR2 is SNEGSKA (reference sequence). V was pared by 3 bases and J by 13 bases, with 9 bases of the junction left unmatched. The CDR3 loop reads CSASGGYYGQYF. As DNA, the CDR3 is TGCAGTGCTAGCGGGGGGTACTACGGGCAGTACTTC.

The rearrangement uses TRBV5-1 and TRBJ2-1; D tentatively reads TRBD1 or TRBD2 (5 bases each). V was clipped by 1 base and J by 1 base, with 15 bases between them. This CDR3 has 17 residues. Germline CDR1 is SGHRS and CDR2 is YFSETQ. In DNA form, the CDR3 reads TGCGCCAGCAGCTTGACTTACCGGGACCATTCCTACAATGAGCAGTTCTTC. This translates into CASSLTYRDHSYNEQFF.